Each of the 27 T cell receptor beta chains below was sequenced from the same sample in a study of OX40 agonist ivuxolimab in advanced cancers. TCRdb keeps only in-frame clones here, not all; method: immunoSEQ multiplex PCR. The table lists 30,000 to 45,000 clones, roughly nine tenths of them singletons. The specimen was CD4+ or CD8+ T cells sorted from blood, collected in a trial of the OX40 agonist ivuxolimab. These receptors originate from an adult with an advanced solid tumor such as melanoma, head and neck, liver or kidney cancer.

The J gene is TRBJ1-4, the V gene TRBV11-2; D unresolved. The germline V gene has CDR1 SGHAT and CDR2 FQNNGV. V was shortened by 4 bases and J by 5 bases, with 8 bases between the two germline ends. The CDR3 runs to 13 residues. CDR3 region: CASSSGLNEKLFF. In nucleotides, the CDR3 is TGTGCCAGCAGCTCCGGGTTAAATGAAAAACTGTTTTTT.

This sequence joins TRBV6-1 and TRBJ2-5; 9 bases align to TRBD1. The CDR3 consists of 11 residues. V shed 4 bases, J shed 13 bases, and the junction held 4 bases outside the gene matches. Germline V gives CDR1 MNHNS, CDR2 SASEGT. CDR3 in amino acids: CASSGTGARYF. CDR3 bases: TGTGCCAGCAGTGGGACAGGGGCGCGGTACTTC.

This chain links TRBV6-4 with TRBJ2-3; 7 positions match TRBD2. The CDR3 runs 15 residues. The J segment lost 2 bases and the V segment lost 4 bases, leaving 6 bases of the junction unmatched. In germline, CDR1 is MRHNA, CDR2 SNTAGT. Here the CDR3 reads CASSVSGGITDTQYF. For the CDR3, the DNA is TGTGCCAGCAGTGTGTCCGGGGGGATCACAGATACGCAGTATTTT.

The chain recombines TRBV4-1 with TRBJ1-5; no clear D. The CDR3 consists of 15 residues. From germline, CDR1 is MGHRA and CDR2 YSYEKL. Trimming shortened V by 1 base and J by 4 bases, and 11 bases separated the two germline ends. CDR3 sequence (DNA): TGCGCCAGCAGCCAAGGATCCAGTCCAAATCAGCCCCAGCATTTT. Translation: CASSQGSSPNQPQHF.

The chain employs TRBV5-1 and TRBJ2-3, with TRBD2 matching over 10 bases. Germline V gene data show CDR1 as SGHRS and CDR2 as YFSETQ. The CDR3 runs 16 residues. V shed 0 bases, J shed 7 bases, and the junction held 8 bases outside the gene matches. CDR3 DNA: TGCGCCAGCAGCTTGGCGGGTAGCGGGGGGAAAAATACGCAGTATTTT. It translates to CASSLAGSGGKNTQYF.

Concerning this clone itself: The sample carries other DNA sequences with the same CDR3. This chain connects TRBV11-1 to TRBJ1-3; 8 positions match TRBD1. The CDR3 contains 14 residues. Germline trimming cut 3 bases from V and 2 bases from J; bases unmatched to any gene: 0. Germline CDR1 is SGHAT and CDR2 is FQDESV (reference sequence). The CDR3 loop reads CASSLTGAGNTIYF. DNA of the CDR3: TGTGCCAGCAGCTTGACAGGGGCTGGAAACACCATATATTTT.

This chain connects TRBV15 to TRBJ2-1; 11 nucleotides agree with TRBD2. Unmatched junction bases numbered 10, after V lost 2 bases and J lost 1 base. The germline CDR1 and CDR2 sequences are LNHNV and YYDKDF (reference sequence). This CDR3 contains 19 residues. The DNA of the CDR3 is TGTGCCACCAGCAGACCCAGGGGGACTAGCGGAAATTCCTACAATGAGCAGTTCTTC. It specifies CATSRPRGTSGNSYNEQFF.

This chain connects TRBV14 to TRBJ2-7; D remains ambiguous. Trimming removed 0 bases from V and 0 bases from J, with 6 bases in between. This CDR3 has 14 amino acids. Germline values: CDR1 SGHDN, CDR2 FVKESK. CDR3 loop: CASSQDLRSYEQYF. The CDR3 bases are TGTGCCAGCAGCCAAGACCTACGCTCCTACGAGCAGTACTTC. The entire variable domain, with the rest obtained from reference TRBV14 and TRBJ2-7, is as follows: EAGVTQFPSHSVIEKGQTVTLRCDPISGHDNLYWYRRVMGKEIKFLLHFVKESKQDESGMPNNRFLAERTGGTYSTLKVQPAELEDSGVYFCASSQDLRSYEQYFGPGTRLTVT.

The chain employs TRBV11-2 and TRBJ2-7; D not certain. Germline values: CDR1 SGHAT, CDR2 FQNNGV. V dropped 4 bases and J dropped 4 bases, with 5 bases sitting between them. This CDR3 comprises 11 residues. The CDR3 DNA follows: TGTGCCAGCAGCTACTCTTACGAGCAGTACTTC. Translated, it gives CASSYSYEQYF.

The genes are TRBV15 and TRBJ2-1; D unresolved. The V gene's germline CDR1 is LNHNV and CDR2 YYDKDF (reference sequence). V shed 5 bases and J shed 0 bases, with 11 bases lying between them. The CDR3 totals 15 residues. The DNA for the CDR3 is TGTGCCACCAGCCCGAACCCGAGCTCCTACAATGAGCAGTTCTTC. Protein product: CATSPNPSSYNEQFF.

The rearrangement links TRBV9 to TRBJ2-5, with 13 bases lining up with TRBD2. Looked up from germline, CDR1 is SGDLS and CDR2 is YYNGEE. The CDR3 consists of 15 residues. Trimming at V came to 4 bases and at J to 4 bases, leaving 4 bases not matched to a gene. CDR3 sequence: CASSRTSGGGETQYF. The CDR3 DNA follows: TGTGCCAGCAGCCGGACTAGCGGGGGAGGAGAGACCCAGTACTTC.

The chain employs TRBV5-8 and TRBJ1-2; a weak D match, TRBD1 (6 bases). Deletions cut 4 bases from V and 5 bases from J, with 18 bases between. This CDR3 is 15 amino acids long. Germline V lookup: CDR1 SGHTS, CDR2 YDEGEE. CDR3 bases: TGTGCCAGCAGCCCAGGACAGCTTAATCATTATGGCTACACCTTC. This translates into CASSPGQLNHYGYTF.

This clone was picked up one time. The chain carries TRBV5-6 and TRBJ2-6; D unclear. The CDR3 is 15 residues long. V shed 1 base and J shed 3 bases, with 8 bases lying between them. The germline CDR1 and CDR2 sequences are SGHDT and YYEEEE. The CDR3 DNA reads TGTGCCAGCAGCTTGTCCTGGAGTGGGGCCAACGTCCTGACTTTC. Its protein is CASSLSWSGANVLTF.

The chain is built from TRBV7-6 and TRBJ2-1; 7 positions match TRBD2. The CDR3 length is 16 residues. V dropped 2 bases and J dropped 4; count of bases not matched to a gene: 8. Germline lookup yields CDR1 SGHVS and CDR2 FNYEAQ. Written as DNA, the CDR3 is TGTGCCAGCAGCTTATCAGGGAGGGGCATATACAATGAGCAGTTCTTC. It encodes CASSLSGRGIYNEQFF.

The chain joins TRBV19 to TRBJ2-5; no clear D. V gave up 3 bases and J gave up 2 bases, with 7 bases separating them. Germline V gene sequence: CDR1 LNHDA, CDR2 SQIVND (reference sequence). The CDR3 totals 13 residues. Here the CDR3 reads CASSITAQETQYF. CDR3 nucleotides: TGTGCCAGTAGTATCACGGCTCAAGAGACCCAGTACTTC. Variable domain in full (rest from reference TRBV19 and TRBJ2-5): DGGITQSPKYLFRKEGQNVTLSCEQNLNHDAMYWYRQDPGQGLRLIYYSQIVNDFQKGDIAEGYSVSREKKESFPLTVTSAQKNPTAFYLCASSITAQETQYFGPGTRLLVL.

The chain carries TRBV7-9 and TRBJ2-2; perhaps TRBD1 as D (5 bases). This CDR3 has 16 residues. V lost 2 bases, J lost 6 bases, and 16 bases lay in between. Looked up from germline, CDR1 is SEHNR and CDR2 is FQNEAQ (reference sequence). The CDR3 DNA is TGTGCCAGCAGCTTACCCCAGGGATCCCTGTCCGGGGAGCTGTTTTTT. Protein product: CASSLPQGSLSGELFF.

This rearrangement joins TRBV7-9 to TRBJ1-1; D is uncertain. In germline, CDR1 is SEHNR, CDR2 FQNEAQ (reference sequence). V dropped 2 bases and J dropped 1 base, with 8 bases sitting between them. This CDR3 is 14 amino acids long. Here the CDR3 DNA reads TGTGCCAGCAGCTTATACCCACCGAACACTGAAGCTTTCTTT. The encoded protein is CASSLYPPNTEAFF.

This clone was detected a few times. At the DNA level, this CDR3 is encoded by other sequences in the same sample as well. The chain carries TRBV5-1 and TRBJ1-1; D gene unclear. The CDR3 contains 12 residues. Germline loops: CDR1 SGHRS, CDR2 YFSETQ. Deletions cut 4 bases from V and 6 bases from J, with 10 bases between. CDR3 in amino acids: CASSLPGAEAFF. CDR3 DNA sequence: TGCGCCAGCAGCCTACCGGGAGCTGAAGCTTTCTTT.

This chain links TRBV6-1 with TRBJ1-1; no definite D call. The CDR3 extends over 16 amino acids. Per the germline V gene, CDR1 is MNHNS and CDR2 is SASEGT. Trimming cost V 0 bases and J 2 bases, with 13 bases left between them. CDR3 amino acids: CASSEAGVGGNTEAFF. Here the CDR3 DNA reads TGTGCCAGCAGTGAAGCCGGGGTTGGTGGAAACACTGAAGCTTTCTTT.

This chain joins TRBV5-1 and TRBJ2-3; weak D call: TRBD1 (6 bases). CDR1 SGHRS and CDR2 YFSETQ come from the germline V gene. V was clipped by 1 base and J by 3 bases, with 21 bases between them. The CDR3 sequence is 18 residues long. CDR3 in DNA: TGCGCCAGCAGCTTGAAGGTAATCAGGGGAAGGGCGACAGATACGCAGTATTTT. It yields the protein CASSLKVIRGRATDTQYF.

The rearrangement links TRBV6-1 to TRBJ2-6; no reliable D call. Germline V gives CDR1 MNHNS, CDR2 SASEGT. Trimming cost V 5 bases and J 0 bases, with 8 bases left between them. This CDR3 has 15 residues. CDR3 sequence (DNA): TGTGCCAGCAGTAAGGACCCCTCTGGGGCCAACGTCCTGACTTTC. Protein: CASSKDPSGANVLTF.

V and J are TRBV6-1 and TRBJ1-3, with no clear D. The CDR3 covers 14 residues. Germline-derived CDR1 and CDR2 are MNHNS and SASEGT. Trimming pared 8 bases from V and 0 bases from J, leaving 11 bases between. The CDR3 nucleotides are TGTGCCAGCCTCCTTTGGACCTCTGGAAACACCATATATTTT. Protein product: CASLLWTSGNTIYF.

V and J are TRBV6-1 and TRBJ2-5; the D is unclear. CDR3 length: 14 amino acids. Trimming removed 5 bases from V and 1 base from J, with 11 bases in between. Germline V lookup: CDR1 MNHNS, CDR2 SASEGT. The DNA of the CDR3 is TGTGCCAGCAGTTTAATGAGGACCCAAGAGACCCAGTACTTC. Translating gives CASSLMRTQETQYF.

V usage is TRBV30 and J usage is TRBJ2-7, with 11 bases that match TRBD1. This CDR3 comprises 16 residues. Germline V gene sequence: CDR1 GTSNPN, CDR2 SVGIG (reference sequence). J lost 6 bases, V lost 3 bases, and 13 bases had no gene match. This CDR3 reads CAWSPGGTGGGLEQYF. DNA for the CDR3: TGTGCCTGGAGCCCAGGGGGGACAGGGGGTGGGCTCGAGCAGTACTTC.

The gene calls are TRBV19 and TRBJ2-1; D is perhaps TRBD1 (8 bases). The V end was cut by 4 bases, the J end by 3 bases, with 13 bases between. Germline-derived CDR1 and CDR2 are LNHDA and SQIVND (reference sequence). This CDR3 contains 15 residues. The CDR3, as DNA: TGTGCCAGTAGTACCACAGGGGGGGACTACAATGAGCAGTTCTTC. Protein sequence: CASSTTGGDYNEQFF.

The chain employs TRBV4-2 and TRBJ1-5, with D hard to call. Germline V CDR1 and CDR2: LGHNA, YNFKEQ. Trimming pared 5 bases from V and 5 bases from J, leaving 4 bases between. There are 11 residues in the CDR3. The CDR3 region has the DNA TGTGCCAGCAGCTTACATCAGCCCCAGCATTTT. Its protein is CASSLHQPQHF.

The chain links TRBV7-8 to TRBJ2-5, with D uncertain. V was cut by 7 bases and J by 5 bases, with 20 bases left in between. The CDR3 is 15 amino acids. Germline V gives CDR1 SGHVS, CDR2 FQNEAQ. This chain's CDR3 is CASNSLPTPRETQYF. The CDR3, as DNA: TGTGCCAGCAATAGTCTCCCGACGCCGCGGGAGACCCAGTACTTC. Full variable domain (missing parts from reference TRBV7-8 and TRBJ2-5): GAGVSQSPRYKVAKRGQDVALRCDPISGHVSLFWYQQALGQGPEFLTYFQNEAQLDKSGLPSDRFFAERPEGSVSTLKIQRTQQEDSAVYLCASNSLPTPRETQYFGPGTRLLVL.